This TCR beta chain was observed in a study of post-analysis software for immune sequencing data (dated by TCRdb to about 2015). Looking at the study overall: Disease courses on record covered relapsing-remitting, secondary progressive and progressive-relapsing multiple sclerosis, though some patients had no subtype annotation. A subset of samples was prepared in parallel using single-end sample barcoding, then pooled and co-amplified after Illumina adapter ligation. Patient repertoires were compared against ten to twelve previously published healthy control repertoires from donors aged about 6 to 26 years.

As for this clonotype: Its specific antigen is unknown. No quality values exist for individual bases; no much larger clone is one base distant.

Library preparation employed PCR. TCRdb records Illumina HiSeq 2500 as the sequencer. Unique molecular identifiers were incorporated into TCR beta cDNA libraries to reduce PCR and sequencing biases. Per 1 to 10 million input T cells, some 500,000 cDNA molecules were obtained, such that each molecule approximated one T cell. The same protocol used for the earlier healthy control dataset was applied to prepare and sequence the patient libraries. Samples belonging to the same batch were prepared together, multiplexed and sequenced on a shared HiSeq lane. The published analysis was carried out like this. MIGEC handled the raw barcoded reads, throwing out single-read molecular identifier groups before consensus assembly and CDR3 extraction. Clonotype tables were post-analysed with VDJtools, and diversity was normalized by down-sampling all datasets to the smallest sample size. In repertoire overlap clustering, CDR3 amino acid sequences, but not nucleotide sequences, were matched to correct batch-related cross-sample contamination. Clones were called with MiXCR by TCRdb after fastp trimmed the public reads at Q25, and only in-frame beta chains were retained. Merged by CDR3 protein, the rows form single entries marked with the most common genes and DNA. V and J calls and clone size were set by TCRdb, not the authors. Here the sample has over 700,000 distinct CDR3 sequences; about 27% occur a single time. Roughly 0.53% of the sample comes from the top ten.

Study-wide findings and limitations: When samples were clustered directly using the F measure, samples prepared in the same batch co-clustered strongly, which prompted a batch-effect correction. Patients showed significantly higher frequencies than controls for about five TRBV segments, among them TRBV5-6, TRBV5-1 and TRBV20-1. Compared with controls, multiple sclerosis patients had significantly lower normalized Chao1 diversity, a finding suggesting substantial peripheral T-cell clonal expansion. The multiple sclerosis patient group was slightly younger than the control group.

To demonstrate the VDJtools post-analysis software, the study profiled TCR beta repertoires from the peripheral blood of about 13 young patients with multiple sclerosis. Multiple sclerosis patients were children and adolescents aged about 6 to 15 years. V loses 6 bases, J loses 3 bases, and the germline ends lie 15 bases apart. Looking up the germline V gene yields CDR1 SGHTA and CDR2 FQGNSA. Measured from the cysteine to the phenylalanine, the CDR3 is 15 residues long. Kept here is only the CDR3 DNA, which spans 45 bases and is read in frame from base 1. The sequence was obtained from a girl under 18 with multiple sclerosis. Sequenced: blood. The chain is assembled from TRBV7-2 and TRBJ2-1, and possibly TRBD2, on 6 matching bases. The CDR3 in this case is CASRKAGSFYNEQFF. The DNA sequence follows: TGTGCCAGCAGGAAAGCGGGTTCTTTCTACAATGAGCAGTTCTTC.